The rows below give T cell receptor beta chains drawn from one sample of a study of cytomegalovirus exposure and HLA in healthy donors. Here immunoSEQ multiplex PCR was the method, and the copy in TCRdb shows in-frame clones only, minus some. The data show some 130,000 clones, approximately 80% seen once. The specimen sequenced was PBMCs. These receptors all come from a man aged 30 to 45 in good health and CMV-seronegative. CDR3s include the opening cysteine and the closing phenylalanine or tryptophan. D genes are given only for firm matches. Some rows have no size entry. The others give once, few or many, or a class for an expanded clone.

>TRBD2|TRBV5-4|NA|TRBJ2-5
TGTGCCAGCAGCCGCAAGACTAGCGGGAGGGCTGAGACCCAGTACTTC
CASSRKTSGRAETQYF
>TRBD1|TRBV28|NA|TRBJ1-5
TGTGCCAGCAGTTTATTTAGGGGACAGGGGGGTTATCAGCCCCAGCATTTT
CASSLFRGQGGYQPQHF
>NA|TRBV6-1|NA|TRBJ2-5
TGTGCCAGCCAGGGGGGCAGAGCCCAAGAGACCCAGTACTTC
CASQGGRAQETQYF
>TRBD2|TRBV30|NA|TRBJ2-7
TGTGCCTGGAACGAGGGACTAGCGGGAGGCTACGAGCAGTACTTC
CAWNEGLAGGYEQYF
>NA|TRBV7-2|NA|TRBJ2-2
TGTGCCAGCAGCTTAGCGAGGGTCAAACTCACCGGGGAGCTGTTTTTT
CASSLARVKLTGELFF
>TRBD1|TRBV7-2|NA|TRBJ2-5
TGTGCCAGCAGCTTGACAGGGGGCAAGACCCAGTACTTC
CASSLTGGKTQYF
>NA|TRBV4-1|NA|TRBJ2-3
TGCGCCAGCAGCCCCCTTTTTGATAGCGGAACTCGGGATACGCAGTATTTT
CASSPLFDSGTRDTQYF
>TRBD2|TRBV7-6|NA|TRBJ2-5
TGTGCCAGCAGCTTAGGGACTAGCCGGGAGACCCAGTACTTC
CASSLGTSRETQYF
>TRBD1|TRBV5-1|NA|TRBJ1-5
TGCGCCAGGACACAGGGGGTAAGCAATCAGCCCCAGCATTTT
CARTQGVSNQPQHF
>NA|TRBV28|NA|TRBJ2-7
TGTGCCAGCAGTTTCTCGGGGGCCTACGAGCAGTACTTC
CASSFSGAYEQYF
>NA|TRBV28|NA|TRBJ1-1
TGTGCCAGCCCATTTCCAGGGTCTGAAGCTTTCTTT
CASPFPGSEAFF
>TRBD2|TRBV5-4|few|TRBJ2-7
TGTGCCAGCAGCCGGGGGGAATACGAGCAGTACTTC
CASSRGEYEQYF
>TRBD2|TRBV5-1|NA|TRBJ2-2
TGCGCCAGCAGCGGTGGACTAGTCCCCGGGGAGCTGTTTTTT
CASSGGLVPGELFF
>TRBD1|TRBV29-1|few|TRBJ1-2
TGCAGCGTTGAGCCCCAGGGGGGTGGGTATGGCTACACCTTC
CSVEPQGGGYGYTF
>NA|TRBV20-1|few|TRBJ2-5
TGCAGTGCTATCAACCAAGAGACCCAGTACTTC
CSAINQETQYF
>NA|TRBV10-1|NA|TRBJ1-1
TGCGCCAGCAGTGATCGTTGGGCAGGGGATCTCGAGAGCACTGAAGCTTTCTTT
CASSDRWAGDLESTEAFF
>NA|TRBV9|NA|TRBJ1-2
TGTGCCAGCAGCTTTGGCGACAGAACAGTGGGCTACACCTTC
CASSFGDRTVGYTF
>NA|TRBV19|NA|TRBJ2-2
TGTGCCAGTAGGATCCTAGACCTCCTCGGGACCGGGGAGCTGTTTTTT
CASRILDLLGTGELFF
>NA|TRBV9|few|TRBJ2-2
TGTGCCAGCAGCCGGAACACCGGGGAGCTGTTTTTT
CASSRNTGELFF
>NA|TRBV21-1|NA|TRBJ2-1
TGTGCCAACTTCCCCTGGGGGGGAAACAATGAGCAGTTCTTC
CANFPWGGNNEQFF
>NA|TRBV29-1|NA|TRBJ2-6
TGCAGCGTTGTGGGAGCCCCCGTGGGTAGGGCCAACGTCCTGACTTTC
CSVVGAPVGRANVLTF
>TRBD2|TRBV7-9|NA|TRBJ2-7
TGTGCCAGCAGTTCACTAGCGCTCCACGAGCAGTACTTC
CASSSLALHEQYF
>TRBD1|TRBV5-4|NA|TRBJ2-7
TGTGCCAGCACCTTGACAGGGGGCGACGAGCAGTACTTC
CASTLTGGDEQYF
>NA|TRBV28|NA|TRBJ2-1
TGTGCCAGCAGTTTGGCAGGGCAAAGGAATGAGCAGTTCTTC
CASSLAGQRNEQFF
>TRBD1|TRBV13|few|TRBJ1-2
TGTGCCAGCAGCTCACAGGGGAGGAATGGCTACACCTTC
CASSSQGRNGYTF
>NA|TRBV5-1|NA|TRBJ1-4
TGCGCCAGCAGCCTTGGTTGGTCGGGAGGAGGCGAAAAACTGTTTTTT
CASSLGWSGGGEKLFF
>NA|TRBV5-4|NA|TRBJ1-4
TGTGCCAGCAGCTCTCTGTCCGGAGGAGAAAAACTGTTTTTT
CASSSLSGGEKLFF
>NA|TRBV6-5|NA|TRBJ1-2
TGTGCCAGCAGTTACACCGACAGGTCTGGCTACACCTTC
CASSYTDRSGYTF
>TRBD1|TRBV7-9|NA|TRBJ1-2
TGTGCCAGCAGCCGACAGGGGCCCGGGTACACCTTC
CASSRQGPGYTF
>TRBD1|TRBV18|NA|TRBJ2-7
TGTGCCAGCTCACCAAATGCGGGACAGGGGGCTTACGAGCAGTACTTC
CASSPNAGQGAYEQYF
>TRBD1|TRBV9|NA|TRBJ2-1
TGTGCCAGCAGCGTAGGGGACAGGGACTACAATGAGCAGTTCTTC
CASSVGDRDYNEQFF
>NA|TRBV19|NA|TRBJ1-5
TGTGCCAGTAGCGCGTTAGATAGCAATCAGCCCCAGCATTTT
CASSALDSNQPQHF
>TRBD1|TRBV7-8|NA|TRBJ1-2
TGTGCCAGCAGCTACGGACAGGGGGGCTACACCTTC
CASSYGQGGYTF
>NA|TRBV2|NA|TRBJ1-2
TGTGCCAGCAGTCCCCAGGGGCGGAACTATGGCTACACCTTC
CASSPQGRNYGYTF
>TRBD2|TRBV10-3|NA|TRBJ2-7
TGTGCCATCAGTGGGACTAGCGGGAGTTACGAGCAGTACTTC
CAISGTSGSYEQYF
>TRBD1|TRBV9|NA|TRBJ2-4
TGTGCCAGCAGCGTATCCGGGACAGGGGGGGACATTCAGTACTTC
CASSVSGTGGDIQYF
>NA|TRBV5-1|NA|TRBJ2-2
TGCGCCAGCAGCTTGTTCCAAACAGGGTATTCCGGGGAGCTGTTTTTT
CASSLFQTGYSGELFF
>TRBD2|TRBV5-1|few|TRBJ2-5
TGCGCCAGCTGGGGGGCTAGCGGGAGACAAGAGACCCAGTACTTC
CASWGASGRQETQYF
>NA|TRBV27|NA|TRBJ1-1
TGTGCCAGCAGTTTAACAGGGCGTACCACTGAAGCTTTCTTT
CASSLTGRTTEAFF
>NA|TRBV28|NA|TRBJ1-5
TGTGCCAGCAGTAAGAGGGAGTTTCAGCCCCAGCATTTT
CASSKREFQPQHF
>NA|TRBV11-3|NA|TRBJ2-7
TGTGCCAGCAGCTTAGTTGGGGGAGGCGAGCAGTACTTC
CASSLVGGGEQYF
>NA|TRBV11-3|NA|TRBJ2-1
TGTGCCAGCAGCCTCACTAACGCGGGCAATGAGCAGTTCTTC
CASSLTNAGNEQFF
>NA|TRBV2|NA|TRBJ2-4
TGTGCCAGCTTGCCCAGGGAACTAGCCAAAAACATTCAGTACTTC
CASLPRELAKNIQYF
>TRBD2|TRBV19|NA|TRBJ2-5
TGTGCCAGTAGCCGGACTAGCGAGGAAGAGACCCAGTACTTC
CASSRTSEEETQYF
>NA|TRBV20-1|NA|TRBJ2-5
TGCAGTGCTAGGATAGTGGAGACCCAGTACTTC
CSARIVETQYF
>TRBD2|TRBV15|NA|TRBJ2-3
TGTGCCACCAGCAGAGATGTTGCGGGAGAAGGTACGCAGTATTTT
CATSRDVAGEGTQYF
>NA|TRBV5-1|NA|TRBJ1-5
TGCGCCAGCAGCTTGTTGGGAGATCAGCCCCAGCATTTT
CASSLLGDQPQHF
>TRBD2|TRBV7-9|NA|TRBJ2-2
TGTGCCAGCAGCCCGGGCCCCGGACTAGCGGTGAACACCGGGGAGCTGTTTTTT
CASSPGPGLAVNTGELFF
>NA|TRBV5-8|few|TRBJ2-2
TGTGCCAGCAGCATGTCACTTTTGAACACCGGGGAGCTGTTTTTT
CASSMSLLNTGELFF
>TRBD1|TRBV25-1|NA|TRBJ1-1
TGTGCCAGCAGTCACCCGGGACAGGAGAACACTGAAGCTTTCTTT
CASSHPGQENTEAFF
>TRBD1|TRBV29-1|NA|TRBJ2-5
TGCAGCGTTGAAGAGCCAGGGGGAAGGGAGACCCAGTACTTC
CSVEEPGGRETQYF
>NA|TRBV30|NA|TRBJ2-2
TGTGCCTGGGAGGTCACCGGGGAGCTGTTTTTT
CAWEVTGELFF
>TRBD1|TRBV10-3|NA|TRBJ1-1
TGTGCCATCAGTGAGTCGACAGGGGGCTGGACTGAAGCTTTCTTT
CAISESTGGWTEAFF
>TRBD1|TRBV30|NA|TRBJ2-4
TGTGCCTGGGGGGGCGAGGGGGCGGCCAAAAACATTCAGTACTTC
CAWGGEGAAKNIQYF
>TRBD1|TRBV27|NA|TRBJ1-2
TGTGCCAGCAGTTTTAGGGAGACAGGGATTGGCTACACCTTC
CASSFRETGIGYTF
>TRBD1|TRBV13|NA|TRBJ2-7
TGTGCCAGCAGCTTTTTCTTTGGGGACAGCTCCTACGAGCAGTACTTC
CASSFFFGDSSYEQYF
>TRBD1|TRBV28|few|TRBJ2-1
TGTGCCAGCAGGCCTACAGGGGGATCCTACAATGAGCAGTTCTTC
CASRPTGGSYNEQFF
>TRBD2|TRBV7-3|NA|TRBJ2-1
TGTGCCAGCAGCCAAGCGGGTAGCGGGATCAATGAGCAGTTCTTC
CASSQAGSGINEQFF
>TRBD2|TRBV14|NA|TRBJ2-7
TGTGCCAGCAGCCAAGAGTCCGCTAGCGGGAGTTACGAGCAGTACTTC
CASSQESASGSYEQYF
>TRBD1|TRBV29-1|NA|TRBJ1-2
TGCAGCGTTGTAGGGACAGACTATGGCTACACCTTC
CSVVGTDYGYTF